This T cell receptor (beta chain) was obtained from a study of T cells in Graves' hyperthyroidism and ophthalmopathy. This CDR3 region has 14 residues. The V and J ends lost 7 bases and 3 bases respectively, with 12 bases between them. Notes on the study in general: Most expanded thyroid clonotypes above 0.001 also appeared in blood.

Researchers amplified the TCR beta CDR3 regions from RNA transcripts. An initial round of RT-PCR targeting the TCR CDR3 relied on the HTBI primer set. TCRdb passed the multiplex PCR reads through MiXCR, listing each CDR3 protein once. This table holds roughly 500,000 distinct CDR3 sequences, 24% found once. Note on this clonotype: Its specificity is not known.

This TCR came from a woman younger than 45 with Graves' ophthalmopathy. The chain uses TRBV12-3 or TRBV12-4 and TRBJ2-2; TRBD1 is a possible D gene (6 bases). Sample: blood. The CDR3 sequence: CASIWGPYTGELFF. Written as DNA, the CDR3 is TGTGCCAGCATCTGGGGGCCTTACACCGGGGAGCTGTTTTTT.